A single sample gave rise to the 17 T cell receptor beta chains below, sequenced in a study of blood T cell repertoires in COVID-19. Assay: immunoSEQ multiplex PCR; the TCRdb copy retains only in-frame clones and omits some. The table shows over 400,000 clones, with roughly nine tenths occurring only once. Source material: peripheral blood. These TCRs come from a woman aged 45-65 years with COVID-19, enrolled during active disease.

CDR3 coding DNA: TGTGCCAGCAGCACGCAGGGAGGTGGTAATTCACCCCTCCACTTT. Its translation: CASSTQGGGNSPLHF. The genes are TRBV9 and TRBJ1-6, with TRBD1 as a possible D gene (5 bases). CDR3 length: 15 amino acids. The V end lost 4 bases, the J end lost 6 bases, and 14 bases lay between the germline ends. CDR1 and CDR2 (germline): SGDLS, YYNGEE.

The chain couples TRBV15 to TRBJ1-1; D unclear. There are 15 residues in the CDR3. V was shortened by 2 bases and J by 4 bases, with 14 bases between the two germline ends. The germline V gene has CDR1 LNHNV and CDR2 YYDKDF (reference sequence). The CDR3 bases are TGTGCCACCAGCAGACCAGGACTGCTAGTCACTGAAGCTTTCTTT. Translating gives CATSRPGLLVTEAFF.

This clone occurred a few times. It is likely a read error, because the conserved phenylalanine at the end of the CDR3 is missing. The DNA is left out, because the CDR3 cannot be placed on it with certainty; the CDR3 is given as TCRdb lists it. This chain joins TRBV7-9 and TRBJ1-2; TRBD1 was called by the table and not checked on the DNA. Germline V gives CDR1 SEHNR, CDR2 FQNEAQ (reference sequence). The CDR3 is 13 amino acids long, termini counted. The CDR3 spells CASSPLRDRVYFG.

This clone was counted between two and nine times. The chain uses TRBV5-8 and TRBJ2-2, with 7 bases matching TRBD1. The CDR3 consists of 14 residues. After removal of 4 bases from V and 3 bases from J, the junction contained 3 bases not matched to a gene. CDR1 and CDR2 (germline): SGHTS, YDEGEE. The CDR3 here is CASSSTGDTGELFF. DNA of the CDR3: TGTGCCAGCAGCAGTACAGGGGACACCGGGGAGCTGTTTTTT.

This chain connects TRBV28 to TRBJ1-4; no definite D call. CDR1 is MDHEN, CDR2 SYDVKM, per germline. CDR3 size: 13 residues. Trimming took 2 bases from V and 1 from J, leaving 2 bases between them. DNA of the CDR3: TGTGCCAGCAGTTTACTAACTAATGAAAAACTGTTTTTT. The encoded protein is CASSLLTNEKLFF. Using reference TRBV28 and TRBJ1-4 for the parts outside the CDR3, the full variable domain is DVKVTQSSRYLVKRTGEKVFLECVQDMDHENMFWYRQDPGLGLRLIYFSYDVKMKEKGDIPEGYSVSREKKERFSLILESASTNQTSMYLCASSLLTNEKLFFGSGTQLSVL.

This clone was picked up a small number of times. The V and J genes are TRBV7-2 and TRBJ1-3; TRBD1 might be the D (6 bases). This CDR3 comprises 14 residues. In germline, CDR1 is SGHTA, CDR2 FQGNSA. Trimming removed 4 bases at V and 3 bases at J, with 10 bases between. CDR3 loop: CASSSQGSGNTIYF. In nucleotides, the CDR3 is TGTGCCAGCAGCTCCCAGGGGAGTGGAAACACCATATATTTT.

This clone showed up just once. The chain joins TRBV7-2 to TRBJ1-4, with D possibly TRBD1 on 5 matching bases. The V end was cut by 5 bases, the J end by 8 bases, with 15 bases between. This CDR3 is built from 14 residues. Germline CDR1 and CDR2: SGHTA and FQGNSA. CDR3 sequence (DNA): TGTGCCAGCAGCCTAGGATCCGGGGGGGAAAAACTGTTTTTT. Its protein product is CASSLGSGGEKLFF.

This clone showed up just once. J is TRBJ1-5 and V is TRBV3-1 (or the pseudogene TRBV3-2), with 8 bases aligning to TRBD1. Germline trimming cut 1 base from V and 9 bases from J; bases unmatched to any gene: 8. The CDR3 length is 15 residues. Germline CDR1 LGHDT, CDR2 YNNKEL (reference sequence). Here the CDR3 DNA reads TGTGCCAGCAGCCAAGGGACAGGGAATATTATGCCCCAGCATTTT. It translates to CASSQGTGNIMPQHF.

The V gene is TRBV6-2 or TRBV6-3, the J gene TRBJ2-7, with D possibly TRBD1 on 6 matching bases. This CDR3 spans 15 amino acids. Germline loops: CDR1 MNHEY, CDR2 SVGEGT. The ends were cut back, 2 bases at V and 2 bases at J, with 13 bases in the middle. Here the CDR3 DNA reads TGTGCCAGCAGTTACCTCGCCAGGGGTGCCTACGAGCAGTACTTC. This translates into CASSYLARGAYEQYF.

V gene TRBV11-3 combines with J gene TRBJ2-1; 9 bases fit TRBD1. Germline assignment: CDR1 SGHNT and CDR2 YENEEA. This CDR3 comprises 19 residues. The trim removed 0 bases at V and 0 bases at J, leaving 9 bases unmatched. This chain's CDR3 is CASSLEGTGSKDSYNEQFF. The CDR3 nucleotides are TGTGCCAGCAGCTTAGAGGGGACAGGGTCCAAAGACTCCTACAATGAGCAGTTCTTC.

This sequence joins TRBV5-6 and TRBJ1-2; 7 positions match TRBD1. This CDR3 has 15 residues. CDR1 is SGHDT and CDR2 is YYEEEE in the germline V gene. After removal of 4 bases from V and 4 bases from J, the junction contained 10 bases not matched to a gene. The chain's CDR3 is CASSPRTGSGYGYTF. The DNA for the CDR3 is TGTGCCAGCAGCCCGCGGACAGGCTCTGGCTATGGCTACACCTTC.

In DNA form, the CDR3 reads TGTGCCATCAGTGACAGTGCACAAACCTACGAGCAGTACTTC. This gives the protein CAISDSAQTYEQYF. The V and J genes are TRBV10-3 and TRBJ2-7; D not resolved. The CDR3 loop spans 14 amino acids. The V gene lost 3 bases and the J gene lost 2 bases, with 11 bases spanning the gap. From germline, CDR1 is ENHRY and CDR2 SYGVKD.

V and J are TRBV4-1 and TRBJ2-1; 9 bases agree with TRBD2. The CDR3 is 13 residues long. Germline-derived CDR1 and CDR2 are MGHRA and YSYEKL. Trimming cost V 3 bases and J 9 bases; bases outside gene matches: 3. CDR3 nucleotide sequence: TGCGCCAGCAGCCATAGCGGGGGTGCTGAGCAGTTCTTC. Translating gives CASSHSGGAEQFF.

The table lists this clone with a count of one. This specimen includes other DNA sequences encoding the same CDR3. J is TRBJ1-2 and V is TRBV28; 7 bases map to TRBD1. The CDR3 covers 13 residues. Germline values: CDR1 MDHEN, CDR2 SYDVKM. V dropped 5 bases and J dropped 6; count of bases not matched to a gene: 6. The CDR3 DNA follows: TGTGCCAGCAGTCTCGACAGGGTAGATGGCTACACCTTC. Translated: CASSLDRVDGYTF.

The chain combines TRBV5-1 with TRBJ2-3; TRBD2 matches 10 bases. CDR1 SGHRS and CDR2 YFSETQ come from the germline V gene. After removal of 0 bases from V and 5 bases from J, the junction contained 3 bases not matched to a gene. CDR3 size: 15 residues. The CDR3 loop reads CASSLVSGGRDTQYF. Written as DNA, the CDR3 is TGCGCCAGCAGCTTGGTTAGCGGGGGGAGAGATACGCAGTATTTT.

Details on this clone: This same CDR3 is encoded by further DNA sequences in the sample. The chain links TRBV9 to TRBJ2-7; a weak D match, TRBD1 (6 bases). The CDR3 contains 13 residues. The germline V and J ends were trimmed by 0 bases and 3 bases, with 7 bases remaining between them. Germline CDR1 reads SGDLS; CDR2 reads YYNGEE. The CDR3 loop is CASSVEQGYEQYF. DNA of the CDR3: TGTGCCAGCAGCGTAGAACAGGGCTACGAGCAGTACTTC.

The rearrangement joins TRBV2 to TRBJ1-2; possibly TRBD1 for D (5 bases). The CDR3 consists of 13 residues. From germline, CDR1 is SNHLY and CDR2 FYNNEI. The V and J ends lost 4 bases and 5 bases respectively, with 11 bases between them. CDR3 protein: CASSVIQGYGYTF. CDR3 in DNA: TGTGCCAGCAGTGTCATCCAGGGATATGGCTACACCTTC.